A selection of T cell receptor beta chains follows, all from one sample in a study of ipilimumab plus nivolumab after autologous stem cell transplantation. The method was immunoSEQ multiplex PCR; TCRdb's version includes in-frame clones alone and lacks a portion of them. The sample comprises about 19,000 clones, around 81% of which are singletons, and about 6.4% rests with the top ten. This specimen consisted of PBMCs, obtained in a trial of ipilimumab plus nivolumab as post-transplant consolidation. The receptors come from a male donor with diffuse large B-cell lymphoma. The CDR3 runs from the conserved cysteine through the conserved F or W. The order of the fields is V gene, J gene, CDR3 length, D gene, clone size, CDR3 protein, CDR3 DNA. The D gene is left open where the match is weak. Rows give clone size only sometimes, using once, few, many, or a class for an expanded clone.

v_call: TRBV18
j_call: TRBJ1-3
cdr3_length: 15
d_call: TRBD1
clone_size: -
cdr3_aa: CASSPGTAYGNTIYF
cdr3_nt: TGTGCCAGCTCACCTGGGACAGCTTATGGAAACACCATATATTTT

v_call: TRBV5-1
j_call: TRBJ1-2
cdr3_length: 15
d_call: -
clone_size: few
cdr3_aa: CASSLGHRDLSGYTF
cdr3_nt: TGCGCCAGCAGCTTGGGTCACAGGGATCTGAGTGGCTACACCTTC

v_call: TRBV6-6
j_call: TRBJ2-5
cdr3_length: 15
d_call: -
clone_size: -
cdr3_aa: CASSYRGINQETQYF
cdr3_nt: TGTGCCAGCAGTTACCGGGGAATTAACCAAGAGACCCAGTACTTC

v_call: TRBV11-2
j_call: TRBJ2-7
cdr3_length: 13
d_call: -
clone_size: -
cdr3_aa: CASSPSGVGEQYF
cdr3_nt: TGTGCCAGCAGCCCCTCAGGGGTGGGGGAGCAGTACTTC

v_call: TRBV5-1
j_call: TRBJ2-2
cdr3_length: 14
d_call: -
clone_size: -
cdr3_aa: CASSLVLNTGELFF
cdr3_nt: TGCGCCAGCAGCTTGGTGCTGAACACCGGGGAGCTGTTTTTT

v_call: TRBV2
j_call: TRBJ1-4
cdr3_length: 16
d_call: TRBD1
clone_size: once
cdr3_aa: CASRTKETGAEFGLFF
cdr3_nt: TGTGCCAGCAGGACTAAAGAGACAGGGGCTGAGTTTGGACTGTTTTTT

v_call: TRBV2
j_call: TRBJ1-2
cdr3_length: 13
d_call: -
clone_size: few
cdr3_aa: CASSLSLYYGYTF
cdr3_nt: TGTGCCAGCAGCCTCTCCCTCTACTATGGCTACACCTTC

v_call: TRBV19
j_call: TRBJ1-2
cdr3_length: 14
d_call: TRBD1
clone_size: -
cdr3_aa: CASSTDRGQNGYTF
cdr3_nt: TGTGCCAGTAGTACCGACAGGGGGCAAAATGGCTACACCTTC

v_call: TRBV5-1
j_call: TRBJ2-7
cdr3_length: 13
d_call: TRBD2
clone_size: -
cdr3_aa: CASGSGGVDEQYF
cdr3_nt: TGCGCCAGCGGATCCGGGGGGGTGGACGAGCAGTACTTC

v_call: TRBV7-2
j_call: TRBJ2-7
cdr3_length: 11
d_call: -
clone_size: few
cdr3_aa: CASSLVYEQYF
cdr3_nt: TGTGCCAGCAGCTTAGTCTACGAGCAGTACTTC

v_call: TRBV5-1
j_call: TRBJ1-1
cdr3_length: 14
d_call: -
clone_size: -
cdr3_aa: CASSLGFGNTEAFF
cdr3_nt: TGCGCCAGCAGCTTGGGTTTCGGGAACACTGAAGCTTTCTTT

v_call: TRBV29-1
j_call: TRBJ2-5
cdr3_length: 14
d_call: -
clone_size: -
cdr3_aa: CSVQENRGGQTQYF
cdr3_nt: TGCAGCGTTCAAGAAAACAGGGGGGGACAGACCCAGTACTTC

v_call: TRBV6-5
j_call: TRBJ1-6
cdr3_length: 14
d_call: -
clone_size: -
cdr3_aa: CASSRGEVNSPLHF
cdr3_nt: TGTGCCAGCAGCCGAGGGGAAGTTAATTCACCCCTCCACTTT

v_call: TRBV11-1
j_call: TRBJ2-2
cdr3_length: 16
d_call: -
clone_size: -
cdr3_aa: CASSPQGGSNTGELFF
cdr3_nt: TGTGCCAGCAGCCCTCAGGGGGGTTCGAACACCGGGGAGCTGTTTTTT

v_call: TRBV7-9
j_call: TRBJ2-7
cdr3_length: 15
d_call: TRBD2
clone_size: -
cdr3_aa: CASSGPGGGMDEQYF
cdr3_nt: TGTGCCAGCAGCGGCCCGGGCGGGGGGATGGACGAGCAGTACTTC

v_call: TRBV27
j_call: TRBJ2-5
cdr3_length: 16
d_call: TRBD2
clone_size: -
cdr3_aa: CASSASGGLYQETQYF
cdr3_nt: TGTGCCAGCAGTGCAAGCGGGGGACTGTACCAAGAGACCCAGTACTTC

v_call: TRBV18
j_call: TRBJ1-2
cdr3_length: 14
d_call: -
clone_size: -
cdr3_aa: CASSPLQGNDGYTF
cdr3_nt: TGTGCCAGCTCACCTTTACAGGGCAATGATGGCTACACCTTC

v_call: TRBV30
j_call: TRBJ1-2
cdr3_length: 11
d_call: -
clone_size: -
cdr3_aa: CAWSPAVGYTF
cdr3_nt: TGTGCCTGGAGCCCCGCCGTGGGCTACACCTTC

v_call: TRBV19
j_call: TRBJ1-1
cdr3_length: 17
d_call: -
clone_size: -
cdr3_aa: CASSSEGGRSMNTEAFF
cdr3_nt: TGTGCCAGTAGTAGTGAGGGGGGAAGAAGCATGAACACTGAAGCTTTCTTT

v_call: TRBV19
j_call: TRBJ1-5
cdr3_length: 14
d_call: -
clone_size: -
cdr3_aa: CASSAGVGDQPQHF
cdr3_nt: TGTGCCAGTAGTGCCGGGGTTGGTGATCAGCCCCAGCATTTT

v_call: TRBV29-1
j_call: TRBJ1-5
cdr3_length: 13
d_call: -
clone_size: -
cdr3_aa: CSAGGSSNQPQHF
cdr3_nt: TGCAGCGCTGGGGGCAGTAGCAATCAGCCCCAGCATTTT

v_call: TRBV5-8
j_call: TRBJ2-3
cdr3_length: 13
d_call: TRBD2
clone_size: once
cdr3_aa: CASSLGPGTSQYF
cdr3_nt: TGTGCCAGCAGCTTGGGCCCCGGGACTAGTCAGTATTTT

v_call: TRBV4-1
j_call: TRBJ2-5
cdr3_length: 17
d_call: TRBD1
clone_size: -
cdr3_aa: CASSLIAGQGAPETQYF
cdr3_nt: TGCGCCAGCAGCCTTATTGCGGGACAGGGGGCCCCAGAGACCCAGTACTTC

v_call: TRBV12-5
j_call: TRBJ2-5
cdr3_length: 16
d_call: TRBD2
clone_size: -
cdr3_aa: CASGPGWSGGEKTQYF
cdr3_nt: TGTGCTAGTGGTCCAGGATGGAGCGGGGGGGAAAAGACCCAGTACTTC

v_call: TRBV7-9
j_call: TRBJ1-5
cdr3_length: 14
d_call: -
clone_size: -
cdr3_aa: CASSLVGAEGPQHF
cdr3_nt: TGTGCCAGCAGCTTAGTTGGCGCTGAGGGTCCCCAGCATTTT

v_call: TRBV7-2
j_call: TRBJ2-1
cdr3_length: 17
d_call: TRBD2
clone_size: -
cdr3_aa: CASSFSTSGGAANEQFF
cdr3_nt: TGTGCCAGCAGCTTTTCGACTAGCGGGGGGGCTGCCAATGAGCAGTTCTTC

v_call: TRBV5-1
j_call: TRBJ2-6
cdr3_length: 18
d_call: TRBD1
clone_size: -
cdr3_aa: CASSVTGTGSSGANVLTF
cdr3_nt: TGCGCCAGCAGCGTGACCGGGACAGGGAGCTCTGGGGCCAACGTCCTGACTTTC

v_call: TRBV6-6
j_call: TRBJ1-1
cdr3_length: 13
d_call: -
clone_size: -
cdr3_aa: CASSYSGVTEAFF
cdr3_nt: TGTGCCAGCAGTTACTCGGGGGTCACTGAAGCTTTCTTT

v_call: TRBV27
j_call: TRBJ2-2
cdr3_length: 17
d_call: TRBD2
clone_size: -
cdr3_aa: CASSFLLAGAGTGELFF
cdr3_nt: TGTGCCAGCAGTTTTTTACTAGCGGGGGCGGGAACCGGGGAGCTGTTTTTT

v_call: TRBV25-1
j_call: TRBJ2-3
cdr3_length: 11
d_call: -
clone_size: once
cdr3_aa: CASSGYPLWDF
cdr3_nt: TGTGCCAGCAGTGGGTACCCACTCTGGGATTTT

v_call: TRBV13
j_call: TRBJ2-7
cdr3_length: 16
d_call: -
clone_size: -
cdr3_aa: CASSHSTGGRPDEQYF
cdr3_nt: TGTGCCAGCAGCCATAGTACGGGGGGCCGGCCGGACGAGCAGTACTTC

v_call: TRBV7-9
j_call: TRBJ2-2
cdr3_length: 16
d_call: -
clone_size: -
cdr3_aa: CASSPPTTRLTGELFF
cdr3_nt: TGTGCCAGCAGCCCACCCACTACGAGACTCACCGGGGAGCTGTTTTTT

v_call: TRBV18
j_call: TRBJ1-5
cdr3_length: 14
d_call: -
clone_size: once
cdr3_aa: CASSVTDSNQPQHF
cdr3_nt: TGTGCCAGCTCAGTCACAGATAGCAATCAGCCCCAGCATTTT

v_call: TRBV19
j_call: TRBJ1-5
cdr3_length: 15
d_call: -
clone_size: -
cdr3_aa: CASNVGGWSNQPQHF
cdr3_nt: TGTGCCAGTAATGTGGGGGGCTGGAGCAATCAGCCCCAGCATTTT

v_call: TRBV5-1
j_call: TRBJ1-1
cdr3_length: 16
d_call: TRBD1
clone_size: once
cdr3_aa: CASSLVPTGESTEAFF
cdr3_nt: TGCGCCAGCAGCTTGGTCCCTACAGGGGAGTCCACTGAAGCTTTCTTT

v_call: TRBV27
j_call: TRBJ1-6
cdr3_length: 15
d_call: -
clone_size: -
cdr3_aa: CASSPSSEPNSPLHF
cdr3_nt: TGTGCCAGCAGTCCCAGCTCGGAACCCAATTCACCCCTCCACTTT

v_call: TRBV7-3
j_call: TRBJ2-7
cdr3_length: 13
d_call: -
clone_size: -
cdr3_aa: CASSLTRDYEQYF
cdr3_nt: TGTGCCAGCAGCTTAACTAGGGACTACGAGCAGTACTTC

v_call: TRBV9
j_call: TRBJ2-3
cdr3_length: 15
d_call: TRBD1
clone_size: -
cdr3_aa: CASSGRDRGSDTQYF
cdr3_nt: TGTGCCAGCAGCGGGCGGGACAGGGGGTCCGATACGCAGTATTTT

v_call: TRBV5-6
j_call: TRBJ1-1
cdr3_length: 11
d_call: -
clone_size: -
cdr3_aa: CASSFVGEAFF
cdr3_nt: TGTGCCAGCAGCTTCGTGGGGGAGGCTTTCTTT

v_call: TRBV7-8
j_call: TRBJ1-6
cdr3_length: 15
d_call: TRBD1
clone_size: -
cdr3_aa: CASSFTGGNNSPLHF
cdr3_nt: TGTGCCAGCAGCTTTACAGGGGGCAATAATTCACCCCTCCACTTT

v_call: TRBV19
j_call: TRBJ2-1
cdr3_length: 15
d_call: TRBD1
clone_size: medium-sized
cdr3_aa: CASSLGQPSYNEQFF
cdr3_nt: TGTGCCAGTAGCTTGGGACAGCCCTCCTACAATGAGCAGTTCTTC

v_call: TRBV6-1
j_call: TRBJ2-2
cdr3_length: 14
d_call: -
clone_size: -
cdr3_aa: CASGRDPTTGELFF
cdr3_nt: TGTGCCAGCGGCCGGGACCCGACCACCGGGGAGCTGTTTTTT

v_call: TRBV4-3
j_call: TRBJ2-3
cdr3_length: 15
d_call: -
clone_size: once
cdr3_aa: CASSQDRGHADTQYF
cdr3_nt: TGCGCCAGCAGCCAAGATCGGGGACACGCAGATACGCAGTATTTT

v_call: TRBV6-1
j_call: TRBJ2-3
cdr3_length: 15
d_call: TRBD2
clone_size: -
cdr3_aa: CASSSGGTSTDTQYF
cdr3_nt: TGTGCCAGCAGTTCGGGGGGTACCAGCACAGATACGCAGTATTTT

v_call: TRBV19
j_call: TRBJ1-2
cdr3_length: 13
d_call: -
clone_size: once
cdr3_aa: CASSIARLNGYTF
cdr3_nt: TGTGCCAGTAGTATAGCGAGGCTCAATGGCTACACCTTC

v_call: TRBV15
j_call: TRBJ1-2
cdr3_length: 16
d_call: -
clone_size: -
cdr3_aa: CATSTGPTVLNYGYTF
cdr3_nt: TGTGCCACCAGCACCGGACCCACCGTATTAAACTATGGCTACACCTTC

v_call: TRBV19
j_call: TRBJ1-1
cdr3_length: 13
d_call: -
clone_size: few
cdr3_aa: CASSMTENTEAFF
cdr3_nt: TGTGCCAGTAGTATGACAGAAAACACTGAAGCTTTCTTT

v_call: TRBV5-1
j_call: TRBJ2-7
cdr3_length: 13
d_call: -
clone_size: -
cdr3_aa: CASSNLQSDEQYF
cdr3_nt: TGCGCCAGCAGCAACCTACAGAGCGACGAGCAGTACTTC

v_call: TRBV5-1
j_call: TRBJ1-4
cdr3_length: 14
d_call: -
clone_size: -
cdr3_aa: CASSLGSTNEKLFF
cdr3_nt: TGCGCCAGCAGCTTGGGGTCAACTAATGAAAAACTGTTTTTT

v_call: TRBV14
j_call: TRBJ1-2
cdr3_length: 15
d_call: -
clone_size: -
cdr3_aa: CASSQRRDTFYGYTF
cdr3_nt: TGTGCCAGCAGCCAACGTCGGGACACCTTTTATGGCTACACCTTC

v_call: TRBV11-2
j_call: TRBJ2-7
cdr3_length: 11
d_call: -
clone_size: -
cdr3_aa: CASSFAYEQYF
cdr3_nt: TGTGCCAGCAGCTTTGCCTACGAGCAGTACTTC

v_call: TRBV6-5
j_call: TRBJ2-7
cdr3_length: 12
d_call: -
clone_size: -
cdr3_aa: CASSTHGGEQYF
cdr3_nt: TGTGCCAGCAGTACCCACGGTGGGGAGCAGTACTTC

v_call: TRBV30
j_call: TRBJ1-5
cdr3_length: 14
d_call: -
clone_size: -
cdr3_aa: CAWSVGAGRQPQHF
cdr3_nt: TGTGCCTGGAGTGTAGGGGCAGGGCGCCAGCCCCAGCATTTT

v_call: TRBV5-6
j_call: TRBJ1-1
cdr3_length: 14
d_call: TRBD1
clone_size: -
cdr3_aa: CASSRDRANTEAFF
cdr3_nt: TGTGCCAGCAGCAGGGACAGAGCGAACACTGAAGCTTTCTTT

v_call: TRBV6-6
j_call: TRBJ2-7
cdr3_length: 13
d_call: -
clone_size: -
cdr3_aa: CATWEVSSYEQYF
cdr3_nt: TGTGCCACCTGGGAGGTCAGCTCCTACGAGCAGTACTTC